These 23 T cell receptor beta chains share one sample of origin, sequenced in a study of blood T cell repertoires in COVID-19. The data were produced by immunoSEQ multiplex PCR, yet TCRdb's version contains in-frame clones alone and is incomplete. The data contain 150,000 to 200,000 clones, about four fifths of them singletons. Sequences were obtained from peripheral blood. The receptors come from a middle-aged woman with COVID-19, enrolled during active disease.

V and J are TRBV3-1 (or the pseudogene TRBV3-2) and TRBJ1-1, with 8 bases aligning to TRBD1. Germline-derived CDR1 and CDR2 are LGHDT and YNNKEL (reference sequence). Unmatched junction bases numbered 7, after V lost 4 bases and J lost 6 bases. The CDR3 totals 14 residues. CDR3: CASSRVQGVAEAFF. The DNA for the CDR3 is TGTGCCAGCAGCCGGGTACAGGGGGTGGCTGAAGCTTTCTTT.

The chain recombines TRBV2 with TRBJ2-1, with D uncertain. Germline assignment: CDR1 SNHLY and CDR2 FYNNEI. Between the trimmed V and J ends, which lost 6 bases and 0 bases, there was a span of 9 bases. The CDR3 is 14 residues long. CDR3 sequence: CASSPEYSYNEQFF. CDR3 bases: TGTGCCAGCAGCCCAGAATACTCCTACAATGAGCAGTTCTTC. Full variable domain (missing parts from reference TRBV2 and TRBJ2-1): EPEVTQTPSHQVTQMGQEVILRCVPISNHLYFYWYRQILGQKVEFLVSFYNNEISEKSEIFDDQFSVERPDGSNFTLKIRSTKLEDSAMYFCASSPEYSYNEQFFGPGTRLTVL.

This chain joins TRBV7-6 and TRBJ2-2, with no clear D. CDR1 and CDR2 (germline): SGHVS, FNYEAQ. The V gene lost 4 bases and the J gene lost 3 bases, with 6 bases spanning the gap. The length of the CDR3 is 13 residues. For the CDR3, the DNA is TGTGCCAGCAGCTCACAGCACACCGGGGAGCTGTTTTTT. This translates into CASSSQHTGELFF.

CDR3 amino acids: CASSVGGQGAREQYF. CDR3 nucleotides: TGTGCCAGCAGCGTAGGTGGACAGGGGGCTCGTGAGCAGTACTTC. V gene TRBV9 combines with J gene TRBJ2-7; 11 bases align to TRBD1. Germline CDR1 reads SGDLS; CDR2 reads YYNGEE. The CDR3 loop spans 15 amino acids. Losses at the gene ends were 0 bases for V and 7 bases for J; bases not matched to a gene: 6.

This chain connects TRBV6-5 to TRBJ2-3; tentative D call: TRBD2 (6 bases). V lost 1 base to trimming and J lost 2 bases, with 7 bases between them. The CDR3 is 14 residues long. Germline CDR1 MNHEY, CDR2 SVGAGI. The CDR3 sequence: CASSYLADTDTQYF. The CDR3 DNA reads TGTGCCAGCAGTTACTTAGCGGACACAGATACGCAGTATTTT.

The chain has TRBV7-3 and TRBJ2-7; 7 bases align to TRBD2. Losses at the gene ends were 2 bases for V and 1 base for J; bases not matched to a gene: 2. The CDR3 runs 14 residues. The V gene's germline CDR1 is SGHTA and CDR2 FQGTGA. The CDR3: CASSLSGGSYEQYF. CDR3 DNA: TGTGCCAGCAGCTTATCGGGAGGATCCTACGAGCAGTACTTC. Together with reference TRBV7-3 and TRBJ2-7, the CDR3 gives the full variable domain: GAGVSQTPSNKVTEKGKYVELRCDPISGHTALYWYRQSLGQGPEFLIYFQGTGAADDSGLPNDRFFAVRPEGSVSTLKIQRTERGDSAVYLCASSLSGGSYEQYFGPGTRLTVT.

This clone was counted a single time. The genes are TRBV30 and TRBJ1-1; 10 bases line up with TRBD1. The CDR3 is 13 residues long. V lost 6 bases to trimming and J lost 5 bases; unmatched junction nucleotides: 6. Looked up from germline, CDR1 is GTSNPN and CDR2 is SVGIG (reference sequence). In DNA, the CDR3 is TGTGCCTGCCGACAGGGGGCGGGTACTGAAGCTTTCTTT. It encodes CACRQGAGTEAFF.

V is TRBV6-5 and J is TRBJ2-7, with 8 bases fitting TRBD1. From germline, CDR1 is MNHEY and CDR2 SVGAGI. V lost 0 bases and J lost 12; bases outside the gene matches: 7. This CDR3 has 13 amino acids. The CDR3 DNA reads as TGTGCCAGCAGTTACTCGCCACGACAGGGGCGGTACTTC. Translated: CASSYSPRQGRYF.

J is TRBJ1-2 and V is TRBV7-8; D not certain. This CDR3 has 16 residues. Germline V CDR1 and CDR2: SGHVS, FQNEAQ. V lost 0 bases and J 8 bases, leaving 19 bases between the germline ends. CDR3 in DNA: TGTGCCAGCAGCTTAGCCCCGCAAGGTGGGCATTGGGGCTACACCTTC. Encoded protein: CASSLAPQGGHWGYTF.

The rearrangement links TRBV6-5 to TRBJ2-7, with 7 bases matching TRBD2. CDR3 size: 16 residues. The V gene end was trimmed by 0 bases and the J gene end by 5 bases; junction bases not matched to a gene: 10. Germline lookup yields CDR1 MNHEY and CDR2 SVGAGI. The CDR3 here is CASSYSVGAGVDEQYF. For the CDR3, the DNA is TGTGCCAGCAGTTACTCGGTAGGGGCGGGAGTCGACGAGCAGTACTTC.

The chain combines TRBV2 with TRBJ2-3; 7 positions match TRBD2. The CDR3 is 15 amino acids. Trimming at V came to 11 bases and at J to 0 bases, leaving 11 bases not matched to a gene. Germline loops: CDR1 SNHLY, CDR2 FYNNEI. CDR3 sequence: CALGGGGRSTDTQYF. The CDR3, as DNA: TGTGCCTTAGGTGGTGGCGGGAGAAGCACAGATACGCAGTATTTT. Full variable domain (outside the CDR3, taken from reference TRBV2 and TRBJ2-3): EPEVTQTPSHQVTQMGQEVILRCVPISNHLYFYWYRQILGQKVEFLVSFYNNEISEKSEIFDDQFSVERPDGSNFTLKIRSTKLEDSAMYFCALGGGGRSTDTQYFGPGTRLTVL.

The rearrangement joins TRBV3-1 (or the pseudogene TRBV3-2) to TRBJ2-1, with 10 bases lining up with TRBD2. The CDR3 is 16 amino acids. Trimming cost V 4 bases and J 8 bases; bases outside gene matches: 11. CDR1 is LGHDT and CDR2 is YNNKEL in the germline V gene (reference sequence). CDR3 nucleotides: TGTGCCAGCAGCCTCTTCCTAGCGGGAGACTTCGATGAGCAGTTCTTC. Translation: CASSLFLAGDFDEQFF.

The genes are TRBV18 and TRBJ1-3, with D unclear. CDR1 is KGHSH and CDR2 is LQKENI in the germline V gene. Trimming removed 8 bases at V and 1 base at J, with 12 bases between. The CDR3 runs 14 residues. Here the CDR3 reads CASLSPGSGNTIYF. In DNA, the CDR3 is TGTGCCAGCCTGTCTCCGGGGTCTGGAAACACCATATATTTT.

The V gene is TRBV5-8, the J gene TRBJ2-3, with TRBD1 matching over 7 bases. V shed 1 base, J shed 2 bases, and the junction held 4 bases outside the gene matches. The CDR3 has 15 residues. CDR1 is SGHTS and CDR2 is YDEGEE in the germline V gene. The CDR3 sequence is CASSLQQGFTDTQYF. The CDR3 bases are TGTGCCAGCAGCTTGCAACAGGGGTTCACAGATACGCAGTATTTT.

The chain couples TRBV21-1 to TRBJ1-2; the D call of TRBD1 is as the table states it, not checked on the DNA. TRBV21-1 represents a pseudogene. This CDR3 has 16 amino acids. The DNA for the CDR3 is TGTGCCAGCAAAAGGCCAGCCAGGCCCAAGTTCTATGGCTACACCTTC. This sequence encodes CASKRPARPKFYGYTF.

This rearrangement joins TRBV5-1 to TRBJ2-2; 7 bases map to TRBD1. Germline V gene lookup returns CDR1 SGHRS and CDR2 YFSETQ. CDR3 length: 15 residues. J lost 0 bases, V lost 4 bases, and 3 bases had no gene match. The CDR3 reads CASSIQGTNTGELFF. CDR3 nucleotide sequence: TGCGCCAGCAGCATACAGGGGACGAACACCGGGGAGCTGTTTTTT. Combining the CDR3 with reference TRBV5-1 and TRBJ2-2 gives the whole variable domain KAGVTQTPRYLIKTRGQQVTLSCSPISGHRSVSWYQQTPGQGLQFLFEYFSETQRNKGNFPGRFSGRQFSNSRSEMNVSTLELGDSALYLCASSIQGTNTGELFFGEGSRLTVL.

This chain connects TRBV5-6 to TRBJ2-1; 11 nucleotides agree with TRBD2. With 0 bases clipped from V and 8 bases from J, the junction kept 7 bases outside the gene matches. Per germline, CDR1 SGHDT and CDR2 YYEEEE. This CDR3 region has 16 residues. The chain's CDR3 is CASSLELLAGVDEQFF. CDR3 in DNA: TGTGCCAGCAGCTTGGAGCTACTAGCGGGGGTAGATGAGCAGTTCTTC.

The sample holds one count of this clone. The chain carries TRBV5-4 and TRBJ2-3, with TRBD1 matching 9 bases. Germline V gene lookup returns CDR1 SGHNT and CDR2 YYREEE (reference sequence). The length of the CDR3 is 15 residues. V lost 4 bases to trimming and J lost 1 base; unmatched junction nucleotides: 4. CDR3 amino acids: CASSNRDRGTDTQYF. CDR3 in DNA: TGTGCCAGCAGCAACCGGGACAGGGGCACAGATACGCAGTATTTT.

This chain links TRBV4-2 with TRBJ1-5, with 7 bases that match TRBD1. V dropped 2 bases and J dropped 3; count of bases not matched to a gene: 7. Germline V CDR1 and CDR2: LGHNA, YNFKEQ. The CDR3 runs to 16 residues. DNA for the CDR3: TGTGCCAGCAGCCAACTAACAGGGGCTGTCAATCAGCCCCAGCATTTT. Protein: CASSQLTGAVNQPQHF.

The chain combines TRBV5-1 with TRBJ2-3; no reliable D call. The CDR3 has 14 amino acids. Deletions cut 0 bases from V and 2 bases from J, with 7 bases between. The germline V gene has CDR1 SGHRS and CDR2 YFSETQ. This CDR3 reads CASSLAPPTDTQYF. For the CDR3, the DNA is TGCGCCAGCAGCTTGGCTCCTCCCACAGATACGCAGTATTTT.

V gene TRBV11-3 combines with J gene TRBJ2-3, with D perhaps matching TRBD2 (5 bases). V shed 3 bases and J shed 6 bases, with 16 bases lying between them. The CDR3 loop spans 15 amino acids. In germline, CDR1 is SGHNT, CDR2 YENEEA. Written as DNA, the CDR3 is TGTGCCAGCAGCTTGGGCGGGTCCCGCAGGGATACGCAGTATTTT. Translating it yields CASSLGGSRRDTQYF. The complete variable domain, with remaining parts taken from reference TRBV11-3 and TRBJ2-3, reads EAGVVQSPRYKIIEKKQPVAFWCNPISGHNTLYWYLQNLGQGPELLIRYENEEAVDDSQLPKDRFSAERLKGVDSTLKIQPAELGDSAVYLCASSLGGSRRDTQYFGPGTRLTVL.

The chain carries TRBV18 and TRBJ1-1; TRBD1 is a possible D gene (6 bases). There are 15 residues in the CDR3. Trimming took off 3 bases at V and 0 bases at J, with 11 bases between the two ends. Germline lookup yields CDR1 KGHSH and CDR2 LQKENI. This chain's CDR3 is CASSPGQLMNTEAFF. CDR3 bases: TGTGCCAGCTCACCCGGACAGCTTATGAACACTGAAGCTTTCTTT.

The V and J genes are TRBV9 and TRBJ1-2; no reliable D call. V gave up 0 bases and J gave up 4 bases, with 16 bases separating them. The CDR3 covers 16 residues. The germline V gene encodes CDR1 SGDLS and CDR2 YYNGEE. The DNA of the CDR3 is TGTGCCAGCAGCGTAGAACAGCACGCAGGAAGCTATGGCTACACCTTC. Encoded protein: CASSVEQHAGSYGYTF.